This is a list of T cell receptor beta chains from one sample in a study of CD8 T cells in Susac syndrome. TCRdb reprocessed the immunoSEQ multiplex PCR reads via MiXCR and lists one record per CDR3 protein. The sample has approximately 190,000 distinct CDR3 sequences, over 85% seen once. The material sequenced was CD4+ T cells from PBMCs. The receptors were sampled from a human donor in good health. Both conserved end residues are trimmed from each CDR3.

TRBV4-3	TRBJ1-3	ASSQGRGLGNTIY
TRBV6-2/TRBV6-3	TRBJ1-1	ASSYSAENTEAF
TRBV7-2	TRBJ1-2	ASSQEAALPNYGYT
TRBV24-1	TRBJ1-5	ATSDTPGQGPPQPQH
TRBV6-2/TRBV6-3	TRBJ2-2	ASSFLTRSRTGELF
TRBV30	TRBJ1-2	AWSLSRVEYGYT
TRBV7-3	TRBJ2-6	ASSPRGNAGANVLT
TRBV20-1	TRBJ2-1	SAPRAEQF
TRBV6-5	TRBJ1-1	ASSYRTRFTEAF
TRBV5-1	TRBJ2-4	ASSPGSLAKNIQY
TRBV19	TRBJ2-2	AVRSTGELF
TRBV24-1	TRBJ2-2	ATSQSSPDTGELF
TRBV7-8	TRBJ1-2	ASSRGPPKLNYGYT
TRBV2	TRBJ2-6	ASRVQAGANVLT
TRBV4-3	TRBJ2-3	ASSQVAGGLSTDTQY
TRBV29-1	TRBJ1-2	SVEEDGLLGYT
TRBV5-1	TRBJ2-3	ASSPGTSPSTDTQY
TRBV6-5	TRBJ1-6	ASRRTGDSPLH
TRBV14	TRBJ2-3	ASSHVRDTQY
TRBV7-9	TRBJ1-1	ASSSPGRGTEAF
TRBV7-2	TRBJ1-6	ASSPATGSLH
TRBV5-4	TRBJ1-1	ASNRDPNTEAF
TRBV28	TRBJ2-5	ASSFDRIQETQY
TRBV20-1	TRBJ1-1	SPNQRGGTEAF
TRBV29-1	TRBJ1-2	SVDPGGGGYT
TRBV6-1	TRBJ2-3	ASSPGTGVLADTQY
TRBV9	TRBJ2-3	ASSSRQGIDTQY